The 30 T cell receptor beta chains below were found in one sample sequenced in a study of blood T cells in healthy people across ages. A sample-barcoded 5' primer and a J-beta primer mix were used in a second PCR of roughly 6 to 11 cycles. A single record per CDR3 protein comes from TCRdb applying MiXCR to the 5' RACE reads. The top ten hold about 19% of the sample, which has over a million distinct CDR3 sequences, around 43% seen once. Sequencing was carried out using blood. The receptors come from an older woman in good health.

The CDR3 is CASSQVIRDEQFF. The CDR3 DNA sequence: TGTGCCAGCAGCCAAGTTATTAGGGATGAGCAGTTCTTC. This chain uses TRBV14 with TRBJ2-1, with no clear D. CDR1 and CDR2 from the germline V gene are SGHDN and FVKESK. This CDR3 contains 13 residues. Trimming removed 1 base from V and 8 bases from J, with 9 bases in between.

This clonotype was seen a handful of times. The J gene is TRBJ2-7, the V gene TRBV5-1, with 10 bases matching TRBD1. The CDR3 sequence is 14 residues long. Looked up from germline, CDR1 is SGHRS and CDR2 is YFSETQ. V was clipped by 3 bases and J by 6 bases; unmatched bases: 6. The CDR3 sequence: CASSSPGQGIEQYF. CDR3 nucleotide sequence: TGCGCCAGCAGCTCGCCGGGACAGGGGATCGAGCAGTACTTC.

This clonotype was counted ten times or more. V gene TRBV29-1 combines with J gene TRBJ2-6; a weak D match, TRBD1 (6 bases). The CDR3 runs to 16 residues. Trimming removed 4 bases at V and 1 base at J, with 14 bases between. The germline CDR1 and CDR2 sequences are SQVTM and ANQGSEA. CDR3 in amino acids: CSVVWGPESGANVLTF. In DNA form, the CDR3 reads TGCAGCGTTGTTTGGGGGCCTGAGTCTGGGGCCAACGTCCTGACTTTC.

The chain links TRBV28 to TRBJ1-4; D not certain. Per germline, CDR1 MDHEN and CDR2 SYDVKM. V dropped 5 bases and J dropped 7 bases, with 14 bases sitting between them. The CDR3 covers 14 residues. The CDR3 nucleotides are TGTGCCAGCAGTCCGTCATCGTCGGGTGAAAAACTGTTTTTT. This sequence encodes CASSPSSSGEKLFF.

This clonotype has a handful of counts. The chain links TRBV7-9 to TRBJ2-7, with D possibly TRBD2 on 6 matching bases. The CDR3 extends over 16 amino acids. With 5 bases removed from V and 2 bases from J, the gap between germline ends came to 19 bases. Germline CDR1 and CDR2: SEHNR and FQNEAQ (reference sequence). This CDR3 reads CASSLGASVSTYEQYF. CDR3 coding DNA: TGTGCCAGCAGCCTTGGGGCTAGCGTCTCTACCTACGAGCAGTACTTC.

This clonotype was recorded a few times. The chain combines TRBV28 with TRBJ2-5; D perhaps matches TRBD2 (6 bases). Trimming left V 6 bases short and J 7 bases short, with 15 bases between. This CDR3 spans 13 amino acids. The germline V gene encodes CDR1 MDHEN and CDR2 SYDVKM. The CDR3: CASRLGTLGTQYF. Here the CDR3 DNA reads TGTGCCAGCAGGCTCGGGACTCTTGGGACCCAGTACTTC.

The chain combines TRBV28 with TRBJ2-7, with 8 bases that match TRBD1. J lost 6 bases, V lost 6 bases, and 13 bases had no gene match. This CDR3 comprises 15 residues. Germline assignment: CDR1 MDHEN and CDR2 SYDVKM. CDR3 nucleotide sequence: TGTGCCAGCAGCAGACAGGGGTACCCCCTCGGCGAGCAGTACTTC. Protein: CASSRQGYPLGEQYF.

The CDR3 DNA is TGTGCCAGCAGCCTAGGACCGGGACTAGCTCCAGATACGCAGTATTTT. The encoded protein is CASSLGPGLAPDTQYF. The rearrangement uses TRBV7-2 and TRBJ2-3; the match to TRBD2 covers 9 bases. The germline CDR1 and CDR2 sequences are SGHTA and FQGNSA. Unmatched junction bases numbered 10, after V lost 5 bases and J lost 4 bases. The CDR3 covers 16 residues.

This chain connects TRBV20-1 to TRBJ2-4, with D maybe TRBD2 (6 bases). Germline lookup yields CDR1 DFQATT and CDR2 SNEGSKA (reference sequence). The CDR3 loop spans 14 amino acids. V was cut by 3 bases and J by 6 bases, with 15 bases left in between. For the CDR3, the DNA is TGCAGTGCTAGGGGAAGGGTCGGGAGAAACATTCAGTACTTC. This gives the protein CSARGRVGRNIQYF.

The rearrangement links TRBV18 to TRBJ1-1; unclear D gene. Germline lookup yields CDR1 KGHSH and CDR2 LQKENI. V was trimmed by 3 bases and J by 0 bases, leaving 11 bases between them. This CDR3 has 15 amino acids. This CDR3 is CASSPPVSMNTEAFF. As DNA, the CDR3 is TGTGCCAGCTCACCTCCAGTGAGCATGAACACTGAAGCTTTCTTT.

V usage is TRBV5-1 and J usage is TRBJ2-7, with D tentatively TRBD1 (6 bases). The end of the DNA fits TRBJ2-5 better, so the J call may be wrong. The CDR3 sequence is 16 residues long. CDR1 is SGHRS, CDR2 YFSETQ, per germline. CDR3 DNA sequence: TGCGCCAGCAGCTTGGCGAAATGGGTGGGGGCGGAGACCCAGTACTTC. It encodes CASSLAKWVGAETQYF.

The CDR3, as DNA: TGCAGCGTTGAATTTGGGCCCCCTGAAGCTTTCTTT. Translating it yields CSVEFGPPEAFF. The chain uses TRBV29-1 and TRBJ1-1, with D uncertain. Per germline, CDR1 SQVTM and CDR2 ANQGSEA. Trimming left V 2 bases short and J 6 bases short, with 10 bases between. The CDR3 is 12 amino acids.

The chain carries TRBV6-2 or TRBV6-3 and TRBJ2-1, with 7 positions matching TRBD2. In germline, CDR1 is MNHEY, CDR2 SVGEGT. V was pared by 7 bases and J by 2 bases, with 8 bases of the junction left unmatched. This CDR3 comprises 15 residues. CDR3 loop: CASNWAGVTYNEQFF. CDR3 DNA: TGTGCCAGCAATTGGGCGGGGGTTACCTACAATGAGCAGTTCTTC.

This clonotype occurred a few times. The V call is TRBV9, the J call TRBJ1-2; no firm D call. V was shortened by 0 bases and J by 8 bases, with 17 bases between the two germline ends. Per the germline V gene, CDR1 is SGDLS and CDR2 is YYNGEE. The CDR3 is made up of 15 amino acids. CDR3 residues: CASSVAGSQVLGYTF. The CDR3 DNA is TGTGCCAGCAGCGTAGCTGGTAGTCAGGTTCTCGGCTACACCTTC.

This clonotype occurred a few times. V gene TRBV20-1 combines with J gene TRBJ2-3, with 10 bases that match TRBD2. Germline assignment: CDR1 DFQATT and CDR2 SNEGSKA (reference sequence). The CDR3 has 14 amino acids. V lost 2 bases to trimming and J lost 10 bases; unmatched junction nucleotides: 9. DNA of the CDR3: TGCAGTGCTAGACCCACTAGCGGGAAGTTGGCGCAGTATTTT. Translated, it gives CSARPTSGKLAQYF.

J is TRBJ2-7 and V is TRBV2; 8 bases align to TRBD2. Germline values: CDR1 SNHLY, CDR2 FYNNEI. The CDR3 spans 13 residues. The ends lost 6 bases at V and 7 bases at J; junction bases unmatched: 8. CDR3 in DNA: TGTGCCAGCAGGGACGACCGGGGGGGGGAGCAGTACTTC. Its translation: CASRDDRGGEQYF.

The chain has TRBV15 and TRBJ2-7, with D perhaps matching TRBD1 (5 bases). The CDR3 length is 14 residues. Germline-derived CDR1 and CDR2 are LNHNV and YYDKDF (reference sequence). V was shortened by 1 base and J by 2 bases, with 9 bases between the two germline ends. DNA of the CDR3: TGTGCCACCAGCAGAGCCAGGGTGGCCTACGAGCAGTACTTC. Its protein product is CATSRARVAYEQYF.

CDR3 residues: CASSQDGTRGYNEQFF. CDR3 in DNA: TGTGCCAGCAGCCAAGACGGGACTAGGGGGTACAATGAGCAGTTCTTC. The J gene is TRBJ2-1, the V gene TRBV3-1; 8 bases agree with TRBD2. The CDR3 spans 16 residues. Germline V gene sequence: CDR1 LGHDT, CDR2 YNNKEL (reference sequence). V shed 0 bases and J 4 bases; nucleotides not matched to a gene: 5.

CDR3 sequence reads: CASRTRTGGFTEAFF. The CDR3 DNA reads as TGTGCCAGCCGTACACGGACAGGGGGCTTTACTGAAGCTTTCTTT. V gene TRBV28 combines with J gene TRBJ1-1; the match to TRBD1 covers 11 bases. This CDR3 has 15 amino acids. The V and J ends lost 8 bases and 5 bases, in that order; junction bases with no gene match: 10. Germline V gives CDR1 MDHEN, CDR2 SYDVKM.

This clonotype appeared a single time. The V call is TRBV10-3, the J call TRBJ1-4; TRBD1 agrees at 7 bases. With 9 bases clipped from V and 3 bases from J, the junction kept 7 bases outside the gene matches. The CDR3 loop spans 14 amino acids. Germline lookup yields CDR1 ENHRY and CDR2 SYGVKD. The DNA for the CDR3 is TGTGCCATTGGAACTGGGACAGCTAATGAAAAACTGTTTTTT. This codes for CAIGTGTANEKLFF.

This clonotype was found a few times. The chain uses TRBV6-5 and TRBJ2-4, with 8 positions matching TRBD1. The J call is uncertain, as TRBJ2-7 better fits the DNA end. This CDR3 contains 13 residues. Germline values: CDR1 MNHEY, CDR2 SVGAGI. The CDR3 nucleotides are TGTGCCAGCAGGACCGGACAGGGCCGCGAGCAGTACTTC. The encoded protein is CASRTGQGREQYF.

This clonotype came up a few times. V gene TRBV10-3 combines with J gene TRBJ1-1, with 7 bases aligning to TRBD1. CDR1 and CDR2 from the germline V gene are ENHRY and SYGVKD. This CDR3 contains 12 residues. V lost 8 bases, J lost 1 base, and 1 base stayed unmatched. In DNA, the CDR3 is TGTGCCATCGGACAGGAGAACACTGAAGCTTTCTTT. Residues: CAIGQENTEAFF.

The chain carries TRBV20-1 and TRBJ2-4, with D perhaps given as TRBD1 or TRBD2 (6 bases each). The J call could be wrong; TRBJ2-7 is a better fit for the DNA end. CDR1 and CDR2 (germline): DFQATT, SNEGSKA (reference sequence). The CDR3 length is 19 residues. CDR3 sequence: CSARDHSQGRGGPIYEQYF. The DNA for the CDR3 is TGCAGTGCTAGAGATCATAGTCAGGGCAGGGGAGGTCCGATTTACGAGCAGTACTTC.

The rearrangement joins TRBV7-6 to TRBJ2-1; 8 nucleotides agree with TRBD2. The V gene end was trimmed by 5 bases and the J gene end by 12 bases; junction bases not matched to a gene: 12. CDR3 length: 14 amino acids. Germline loops: CDR1 SGHVS, CDR2 FNYEAQ. The DNA for the CDR3 is TGTGCCAGCAGCAACAGACTAGCGCTAGGCGGGCAGTTCTTC. The encoded protein is CASSNRLALGGQFF.

The chain links TRBV27 to TRBJ1-1; D may be TRBD1 (5 bases). The ends were cut back, 3 bases at V and 5 bases at J, with 10 bases in the middle. The CDR3 extends over 13 amino acids. CDR1 MNHEY and CDR2 SMNVEV come from the germline V gene (reference sequence). The CDR3 protein is CASSFSGLTEAFF. CDR3 DNA sequence: TGTGCCAGCAGTTTCTCAGGGCTAACTGAAGCTTTCTTT.

J is TRBJ2-3 and V is TRBV11-2, with 10 nucleotides matching TRBD1. Looked up from germline, CDR1 is SGHAT and CDR2 is FQNNGV. J lost 5 bases, V lost 1 base, and 9 bases had no gene match. CDR3 size: 17 residues. DNA for the CDR3: TGTGCCAGCAGCTTAGTCGCAGGGACAGGGGCGGTAGATACGCAGTATTTT. The encoded protein is CASSLVAGTGAVDTQYF. Full variable domain (outside the CDR3, taken from reference TRBV11-2 and TRBJ2-3): EAGVAQSPRYKIIEKRQSVAFWCNPISGHATLYWYQQILGQGPKLLIQFQNNGVVDDSQLPKDRFSAERLKGVDSTLKIQPAKLEDSAVYLCASSLVAGTGAVDTQYFGPGTRLTVL.

The J gene is TRBJ1-3, the V gene TRBV29-1; D unresolved. Trimming removed 4 bases at V and 4 bases at J, with 8 bases between. Germline CDR1 and CDR2: SQVTM and ANQGSEA. The CDR3 extends over 12 amino acids. CDR3 in DNA: TGCAGCGTTGCGGAGAGGGGAAACACCATATATTTT. It translates to CSVAERGNTIYF.

This chain connects TRBV29-1 to TRBJ1-1; no firm D call. Germline loops: CDR1 SQVTM, CDR2 ANQGSEA. This CDR3 has 10 amino acids. Trimming removed 3 bases from V and 5 bases from J, with 4 bases in between. The CDR3 loop is CSVDVTEAFF. CDR3 in DNA: TGCAGCGTTGACGTTACTGAAGCTTTCTTT.

The rearrangement uses TRBV7-9 and TRBJ2-1, with D tentatively TRBD2 (5 bases). Trimming shortened V by 4 bases and J by 7 bases, and 11 bases separated the two germline ends. The CDR3 is 13 amino acids. Germline V gene data show CDR1 as SEHNR and CDR2 as FQNEAQ (reference sequence). CDR3 residues: CASSWAGGNEQFF. Here the CDR3 DNA reads TGTGCCAGCAGCTGGGCAGGCGGGAATGAGCAGTTCTTC.

This chain joins TRBV27 and TRBJ1-5, with D possibly matching TRBD1 (6 bases). V gave up 0 bases and J gave up 6 bases, with 12 bases separating them. The CDR3 has 15 residues. Germline lookup yields CDR1 MNHEY and CDR2 SMNVEV (reference sequence). The CDR3, as DNA: TGTGCCAGCAGTTTATCCGGGGGGCTCCCTCAGCCCCAGCATTTT. Translating it yields CASSLSGGLPQPQHF.